The 2 T cell receptor beta chains below all came from one sample that was sequenced in a study of T cell responses to AZD1222 COVID-19 vaccine (dated by TCRdb to about 2021). The method was the immunoSEQ multiplex PCR assay. This immuneACCESS table, as held by TCRdb, lists in-frame sequences with V and J called but not all clones. Of the missing ones, under half trace to an unresolved V gene in checked studies; the others have no known cause. The sample table shows 80,000 or so clones, and approximately 86% are seen once. The ten largest account for approximately 4.7% of the sample. What this sample's time point label stands for: baseline before first vaccination. The treatment or condition label, as the study defines it: meningococcal conjugate vaccine given as trial control. Specimen: peripheral blood, collected on day 0 of MenACWY control vaccination. These TCRs come from an adult in good health.

V is TRBV7-2 and J is TRBJ1-1; a possible D gene is TRBD1 (5 bases). The CDR3 loop spans 14 amino acids. V lost 5 bases, J lost 0 bases, and 10 bases lay in between. Germline V lookup: CDR1 SGHTA, CDR2 FQGNSA. The CDR3 spells CASSVLGVNTEAFF. The CDR3 region has the DNA TGTGCCAGCAGCGTCCTGGGGGTGAACACTGAAGCTTTCTTT.

The rearrangement joins TRBV19 to TRBJ1-1; no definite D call. There are 12 residues in the CDR3. The V gene's germline CDR1 is LNHDA and CDR2 SQIVND (reference sequence). V lost 10 bases and J 6 bases, leaving 15 bases between the germline ends. The CDR3 DNA follows: TGTGCCACCGGGGATCTCCCCCCTGAAGCTTTCTTT. It is translated as CATGDLPPEAFF.